This T cell receptor (beta chain) was sequenced for a study of T cell responses to AZD1222 COVID-19 vaccine (dated by TCRdb to about 2021). Concerning the study at large: AZD1222 recipients given second doses at about 4 weeks or at about 12 weeks were pooled, since spike-specific TCR depth and breadth were not found to differ between the two schedules. TCR sequencing covered roughly 230 trial participants: 200 to 210 given two doses of AZD1222 and about 26 given two doses of MenACWY control vaccine. Trial participants were enrolled by age into subgroups of 18-55, 56-69 and 70-plus years, and around 140, 26 and 57 TCR-sequenced participants, respectively, were included in these subgroups. The paper's findings and limits, for the study overall: In the small 56-69-year group, the increase in depth fell short of significance, most likely because of low power. After two AZD1222 doses, spike-specific TCR breadth and depth were significantly higher than at day 0 and than in MenACWY recipients. Vaccine-associated CD4 TCRs spanned the whole spike protein, with dominant responses in regions 160-218 and 743-854. Conclusions about previously exposed vaccinees are limited, since just five or six AZD1222 recipients were seropositive for SARS-CoV-2 at baseline. Because no day 14 peak-response samples were available, the repertoires could be characterized only after the peak T cell response. Participants were mostly white British and included more females than males, and it was suggested by the authors that clonal diversity may have been underestimated. Nearly half of unique spike-specific TCRs reportedly recognized epitopes outside regions mutated in the B.1.351 and B.1.1.7 variants.

Of note for this clone: No antigen is known for it. No much larger clone is present one base from it, and per-base qualities are unavailable.

The CDR3 regions of human TCRbeta chains were analyzed by immunosequencing. The study's own analysis went as follows. Repertoire TCRs were checked for matches against a reference library of SARS-CoV-2-specific TCRs that had been generated using the MIRA antigen-specificity platform. Breadth was defined as the fraction of unique TCRs that were SARS-CoV-2-associated, and depth was defined as the fraction of total T cells that were SARS-CoV-2-associated. Each spike-specific TCR was assigned to its reactive spike region and to a CD4 or CD8 class using the MIRA data. Log10-transformed breadth and depth values were compared by one-way ANOVA with Sidak's multiple comparisons tests. This immuneACCESS table, as held by TCRdb, lists in-frame sequences with V and J called but not all clones. Of the missing ones, under half trace to an unresolved V gene in checked studies; the others have no known cause. V and J calls and clone size are copied from that table; D and trimming were computed from the DNA. In all, the sample holds roughly 140,000 clones, and 94% of those were seen once. The top ten clones comprise around 1.3% of the sample.

From the cysteine up to the phenylalanine, the CDR3 has a length of 16 residues. The only DNA kept is the CDR3, 48 bases in frame from the first base. V lost 1 base and J lost 9 bases, and the count of bases not matched to a germline gene is 9. Looking up the germline V gene (reference sequence) yields CDR1 LGHDT and CDR2 YNNKEL. Explained via the paper, the time point label denotes: baseline before first vaccination. Samples from vaccinated people were obtained from the UK trials COV001 and COV002, which included a single-blind randomized controlled phase 2/3 trial of AZD1222 (ChAdOx1 nCoV-19) in healthy adults. Trial participant PBMC samples were collected at day 0 and day 28 after the second dose for TCRbeta chain sequencing.

The chain is made from TRBV3-1 (or the pseudogene TRBV3-2) and TRBJ2-2; 9 bases in the junction line up with TRBD1. This clonotype originated in an adult in good health. The sample in question was peripheral blood, obtained on day 0 of AZD1222 vaccination. The bases are TGTGCCAGCAGCCAAGTTGGGGACAGGGAGGAGCGGGAGCTGTTTTTT. Its amino acids are CASSQVGDREERELFF.